A selection of T cell receptor beta chains follows, all from one sample in a study of radiotherapy plus CTLA-4 blockade in lung cancer. TCRdb's table, derived via immunoSEQ multiplex PCR, lists solely in-frame clones and lacks some. The data contain more than 25,000 clones, approximately 80% of them singletons. The sample consisted of peripheral blood, taken from a patient treated with radiotherapy plus ipilimumab. The receptor source for this set is a human donor with non-small cell lung cancer who had stable disease on radiotherapy plus ipilimumab. The CDR3 runs from the conserved cysteine through the conserved F or W. D genes are given only for firm matches. Expanded clones get a size class; other rows say once, few or many, or leave the size out.

D gene	clone size	J gene	V gene	CDR3 DNA	CDR3 protein
NA	NA	TRBJ1-1	TRBV11-2	TGTGCCAGCAGCTTAGCCGCTGGTAGGCTCATGAACACTGAAGCTTTCTTT	CASSLAAGRLMNTEAFF
NA	once	TRBJ1-5	TRBV19	TGTGCCAGTAGTATTGCAACTAACAATCATCAGCCCCAGCATTTT	CASSIATNNHQPQHF
NA	NA	TRBJ1-6	TRBV2	TGTGCCAGCAGTGATTGGCAGGCAATGCGCTTTGGTAATTCACCCCTCCACTTT	CASSDWQAMRFGNSPLHF
TRBD1	few	TRBJ1-6	TRBV6-5	TGTGCCAGCAGAAACAGGGGTTCCTATAATTCACCCCTCCACTTT	CASRNRGSYNSPLHF
TRBD1	NA	TRBJ1-1	TRBV28	TGTGCCAGCAGTCTTGACAGGGCGATTTCCATGAACACTGAAGCTTTCTTT	CASSLDRAISMNTEAFF
NA	NA	TRBJ1-6	TRBV7-2	TGTGCCAGCAGTCTAGGGAGGAATTCACCCCTCCACTTT	CASSLGRNSPLHF
NA	NA	TRBJ2-5	TRBV11-2	TGTGCCAGCAGCTTAGACGGGACGGCCCAAGAGACCCAGTACTTC	CASSLDGTAQETQYF
TRBD1	NA	TRBJ2-1	TRBV11-3	TGTGCCAGCAGCCTTGCCGGGGACAGTTTTTACAATGAGCAGTTCTTC	CASSLAGDSFYNEQFF
TRBD1	NA	TRBJ2-1	TRBV11-3	TGTGCCAGCAGCTCCGGGACAGGGTACAATGAGCAGTTCTTC	CASSSGTGYNEQFF
TRBD1	NA	TRBJ2-3	TRBV19	TGTGCCAGTACCACAGGGGGCGCCGATACGCAGTATTTT	CASTTGGADTQYF
NA	NA	TRBJ2-1	TRBV5-6	TGTGCCAGCAGCTTGGTAGGTCTAGATAACAATGAGCAGTTCTTC	CASSLVGLDNNEQFF
NA	NA	TRBJ1-4	TRBV27	TGTGCCAGCAGTTTATCGGTGGGGCAAGGGGAAAAACTGTTTTTT	CASSLSVGQGEKLFF
NA	NA	TRBJ2-6	TRBV7-9	TGTGCCAGCAGCTCTATGGCGGGTACCGGGGCCAACGTCCTGACTTTC	CASSSMAGTGANVLTF
NA	NA	TRBJ2-2	TRBV6-1	TGTGCCAGCAACCCCCGGGCCCCTGGGACCGGGGAGCTGTTTTTT	CASNPRAPGTGELFF
NA	NA	TRBJ1-5	TRBV6-1	TGTGCCAGCAGTGAACAGGGTAGCAATCAGCCCCAGCATTTT	CASSEQGSNQPQHF
TRBD2	NA	TRBJ2-3	TRBV4-1	TGCGCCAGCAGCCAAGATAGGCAGGGAGGGGATACGCAGTATTTT	CASSQDRQGGDTQYF
NA	NA	TRBJ1-5	TRBV5-1	TGCGCCAGCAGCTTGGAAGGTGTTGGCAATCAGCCCCAGCATTTT	CASSLEGVGNQPQHF
TRBD1	NA	TRBJ2-3	TRBV19	TGTGCCAGTAGTATTGCAGGTGGGACAGGGGGCGATACGCAGTATTTT	CASSIAGGTGGDTQYF
TRBD1	NA	TRBJ1-2	TRBV7-2	TGTGCCAGCAGCCGTGGACAGGAATATGGCTACACCTTC	CASSRGQEYGYTF
TRBD2	NA	TRBJ2-1	TRBV28	TGTGCCAGCAGTTTCGGGGGGAATTCCTACAATGAGCAGTTCTTC	CASSFGGNSYNEQFF
TRBD2	NA	TRBJ2-5	TRBV7-7	TGTGCCAGCAGCCCGGCGGGGGGAAAGGGAGAGACCCAGTACTTC	CASSPAGGKGETQYF
NA	few	TRBJ2-5	TRBV4-3	TGCGCCAGCAGCCAACAGGGTCGGGAGACCCAGTACTTC	CASSQQGRETQYF
NA	NA	TRBJ1-1	TRBV6-1	TGTGCCAGCAGTGCCCGACAGAACACTGAAGCTTTCTTT	CASSARQNTEAFF
NA	NA	TRBJ1-1	TRBV5-4	TGTGCCAGCAGCTTTTCAGGGGCGAACACTGAAGCTTTCTTT	CASSFSGANTEAFF
NA	NA	TRBJ2-5	TRBV9	TGTGCCAGCAGCGTATCCCCGGACAGCCAAGAGACCCAGTACTTC	CASSVSPDSQETQYF
TRBD1	NA	TRBJ1-1	TRBV13	TGTGCCAGCAGGTTACAGGGGCCCCTGGCTGAAGCTTTCTTT	CASRLQGPLAEAFF
NA	NA	TRBJ2-2	TRBV10-1	TGCGCCAGCAGTGTGTCGGGTCCCGGGGAGCTGTTTTTT	CASSVSGPGELFF
TRBD2	NA	TRBJ2-1	TRBV19	TGTGCCAGTAGTATCCCAACTAGCGGCCCTTACAATGAGCAGTTCTTC	CASSIPTSGPYNEQFF
NA	NA	TRBJ2-5	TRBV6-4	TGTGCCAGCAGTATCACAGGGCAAGAGACCCAGTACTTC	CASSITGQETQYF
TRBD1	NA	TRBJ2-2	TRBV29-1	TGCAGCGCCGCCAGGACAGGGAACACCGGGGAGCTGTTTTTT	CSAARTGNTGELFF
TRBD1	NA	TRBJ2-2	TRBV5-1	TGCGCCAGCAGCTCATCCGGGACAGGGGCGGTCACCGGGGAGCTGTTTTTT	CASSSSGTGAVTGELFF
NA	NA	TRBJ1-3	TRBV28	TGTGCCAGCAGTTTCCCGACACCACGCTCTGGAAACACCATATATTTT	CASSFPTPRSGNTIYF
NA	medium-sized	TRBJ1-5	TRBV5-6	TGTGCCAGCAGCAGTGGCTACAAAGATAGCAATCAGCCCCAGCATTTT	CASSSGYKDSNQPQHF
NA	NA	TRBJ1-2	TRBV7-9	TGTGCCAGCACCCCCGACATACAGGACACCAACTATGGCTACACCTTC	CASTPDIQDTNYGYTF
TRBD1	NA	TRBJ2-1	TRBV7-9	TGTGCCAGCAGCTTAGCAGGGACAGGTCATATCTACAATGAGCAGTTCTTC	CASSLAGTGHIYNEQFF
NA	NA	TRBJ2-3	TRBV27	TGTGCCAGCAGTTTATATGGGGCTACTAACACAGATACGCAGTATTTT	CASSLYGATNTDTQYF
NA	NA	TRBJ1-4	TRBV5-1	TGCGCCAGCAGCTTGGGGCCTGCCTCAACTAATGAAAAACTGTTTTTT	CASSLGPASTNEKLFF
NA	NA	TRBJ2-1	TRBV6-1	TGTGCCAGCACTCAAGGAAGCCGGAATGAGCAGTTCTTC	CASTQGSRNEQFF
NA	NA	TRBJ1-2	TRBV15	TGTGCCACCAGCGCCGCTTGGTCAGGGGACTATGGCTACACCTTC	CATSAAWSGDYGYTF
NA	NA	TRBJ1-2	TRBV5-4	TGTGCCAGCAGCTTGGGTGGTACCCGCCGGGACTATGGCTACACCTTC	CASSLGGTRRDYGYTF
NA	NA	TRBJ2-3	TRBV5-1	TGCGCCAGCAGCATCGACTCTAGCACAGATACGCAGTATTTT	CASSIDSSTDTQYF
TRBD2	NA	TRBJ2-1	TRBV4-1	TGCGCCAGCAGCCACGCGGGGGTCCACAATGAGCAGTTCTTC	CASSHAGVHNEQFF
TRBD1	NA	TRBJ1-1	TRBV5-1	TGCGCCAGCAGCTTGCAACCAGGGGGCTTGAACACTGAAGCTTTCTTT	CASSLQPGGLNTEAFF
NA	few	TRBJ2-1	TRBV18	TGTGCCAGCTCACCAGGGATGAGATACAATGAGCAGTTCTTC	CASSPGMRYNEQFF
TRBD2	NA	TRBJ2-3	TRBV5-1	TGCGCCAGCAGCTTGGACGGGACTAGGGGAACAGATACGCAGTATTTT	CASSLDGTRGTDTQYF
NA	NA	TRBJ2-1	TRBV5-4	TGTGCCAGCAGCTTGAACAGCAATGAGCAGTTCTTC	CASSLNSNEQFF
TRBD1	NA	TRBJ1-5	TRBV19	TGTGCCAGTACGAACCCAGGACAGGGCGATCAGCCCCAGCATTTT	CASTNPGQGDQPQHF
NA	NA	TRBJ2-7	TRBV7-8	TGTGCCAGCAGCTTAGCGGGGGGCACAATTCCCTACGAGCAGTACTTC	CASSLAGGTIPYEQYF
NA	NA	TRBJ2-6	TRBV7-6	TGTGCCAGCAGCCATGGGAGAGGCCTCTCTGGGGCCAACGTCCTGACTTTC	CASSHGRGLSGANVLTF
NA	NA	TRBJ1-1	TRBV10-3	TGTGCCATCAGGGGCCCTGAAGCTTTCTTT	CAIRGPEAFF
NA	NA	TRBJ1-5	TRBV13	TGTGCCAGCAGCTTAGGGCCTGGCCCGGGTCAGCCCCAGCATTTT	CASSLGPGPGQPQHF
NA	once	TRBJ1-3	TRBV5-6	TGTGCCAGCAGCCTGATGGGTTCTGGAAACACCATATATTTT	CASSLMGSGNTIYF
TRBD1	NA	TRBJ2-2	TRBV19	TGTGCCAGTAGTACTACAGGGGGTGCCACCGGGGAGCTGTTTTTT	CASSTTGGATGELFF
NA	NA	TRBJ1-2	TRBV10-3	TGTGCCATCAGGGAAGGGAGCGAAGGAGGCTACACCTTC	CAIREGSEGGYTF
NA	NA	TRBJ2-1	TRBV9	TGTGCCAGCAGCGTAGAGGTCTACAATGAGCAGTTCTTC	CASSVEVYNEQFF